A single sample is the source of the 9 T cell receptor beta chains below, sequenced in a study of OX40 agonist ivuxolimab in advanced cancers. Only in-frame clones appear in the TCRdb table, and some are missing; sequencing was by immunoSEQ multiplex PCR. The table lists 73,000 or so clones, 84% of them singletons. Sequenced material: CD4+ or CD8+ T cells sorted from blood, taken in a trial of the OX40 agonist ivuxolimab. The source of these receptors is an adult with an advanced solid tumor such as melanoma, head and neck, liver or kidney cancer.

The chain employs TRBV10-3 and TRBJ1-2; TRBD1 aligns across 7 bases. V lost 5 bases and J lost 8; bases outside the gene matches: 8. The CDR3 runs to 13 residues. Germline V gene sequence: CDR1 ENHRY, CDR2 SYGVKD. The CDR3 is CAISTGTEDGYTF. The CDR3 DNA follows: TGTGCCATCAGTACCGGGACAGAAGACGGCTACACCTTC.

This sequence joins TRBV7-2 and TRBJ2-4; D is undetermined. This CDR3 has 15 amino acids. Trimming removed 2 bases from V and 8 bases from J, with 16 bases in between. From germline, CDR1 is SGHTA and CDR2 FQGNSA. DNA of the CDR3: TGTGCCAGCAGCTTATTGGAAGCTGGGTTACACATTCAGTACTTC. Amino acids: CASSLLEAGLHIQYF.

The chain combines TRBV11-3 with TRBJ2-7; D perhaps matches TRBD1 (6 bases). This CDR3 comprises 17 residues. The germline gives CDR1 SGHNT, CDR2 YENEEA. V gave up 5 bases and J gave up 2 bases, with 22 bases separating them. This CDR3 reads CASSRRIGQPNPYEQYF. CDR3 DNA: TGTGCCAGCAGCCGCAGAATCGGACAGCCTAACCCCTACGAGCAGTACTTC.

The CDR3 DNA reads as TGTGCCAGCAGCTTACAGGGCCCTGGAAACACCATATATTTT. Translated, it gives CASSLQGPGNTIYF. V and J are TRBV2 and TRBJ1-3; D possibly corresponds to TRBD1 (6 bases). V lost 6 bases, J lost 2 bases, and 11 bases lay in between. The V gene's germline CDR1 is SNHLY and CDR2 FYNNEI. This CDR3 spans 14 amino acids.

The chain has TRBV9 and TRBJ2-5, with 10 bases identical to TRBD2. This CDR3 contains 15 residues. Losses at the gene ends were 4 bases for V and 2 bases for J; bases not matched to a gene: 5. Germline V gives CDR1 SGDLS, CDR2 YYNGEE. CDR3 loop: CASSRRSGGQETQYF. In nucleotides, the CDR3 is TGTGCCAGCAGCCGACGTAGCGGGGGGCAAGAGACCCAGTACTTC.

The chain links TRBV7-9 to TRBJ1-1, with TRBD1 identical over 7 bases. From germline, CDR1 is SEHNR and CDR2 FQNEAQ (reference sequence). CDR3 length: 17 amino acids. Trimming at V came to 5 bases and at J to 4 bases, leaving 16 bases not matched to a gene. The CDR3 here is CASSPGWISGGTTEAFF. The DNA of the CDR3 is TGTGCCAGCAGCCCAGGTTGGATTTCAGGGGGGACCACTGAAGCTTTCTTT.

The chain employs TRBV7-6 and TRBJ2-7, with 11 bases that match TRBD2. The CDR3 is made up of 15 amino acids. CDR1 and CDR2 from the germline V gene are SGHVS and FNYEAQ. With V trimmed by 5 bases and J by 2 bases, 5 bases remained unmatched. The CDR3 loop reads CASSQLAGGAYEQYF. CDR3 bases: TGTGCCAGCAGCCAGCTAGCGGGAGGAGCCTACGAGCAGTACTTC.

This clone was seen once. CDR3 in amino acids: CASSLRLAGVETQYF. As DNA, the CDR3 is TGTGCCAGCAGCTTACGCCTAGCGGGAGTAGAGACCCAGTACTTC. The V and J genes are TRBV11-3 and TRBJ2-5; 10 bases are shared with TRBD2. Germline V CDR1 and CDR2: SGHNT, YENEEA. This CDR3 comprises 15 residues. The ends lost 2 bases at V and 4 bases at J; junction bases unmatched: 4.

The rearrangement joins TRBV27 to TRBJ1-4; tentative D call: TRBD1 (5 bases). The V and J ends lost 5 bases and 8 bases respectively, with 21 bases between them. Germline V gene data show CDR1 as MNHEY and CDR2 as SMNVEV (reference sequence). The CDR3 is 16 amino acids. The CDR3 protein is CASSLSGTVLREKLFF. The CDR3 nucleotides read TGTGCCAGCAGTCTGTCCGGGACGGTGCTTCGGGAAAAACTGTTTTTT.